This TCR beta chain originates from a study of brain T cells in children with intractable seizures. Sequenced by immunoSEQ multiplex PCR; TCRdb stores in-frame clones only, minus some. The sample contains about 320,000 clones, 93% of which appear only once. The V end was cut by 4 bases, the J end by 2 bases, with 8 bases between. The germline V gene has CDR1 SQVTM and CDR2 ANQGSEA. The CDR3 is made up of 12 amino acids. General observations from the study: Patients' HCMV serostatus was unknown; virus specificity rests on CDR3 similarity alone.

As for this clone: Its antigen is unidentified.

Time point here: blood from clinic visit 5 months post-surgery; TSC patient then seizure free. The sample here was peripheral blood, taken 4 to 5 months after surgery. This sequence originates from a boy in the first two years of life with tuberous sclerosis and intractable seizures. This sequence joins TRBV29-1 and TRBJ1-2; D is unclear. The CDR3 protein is CSVGAGNYGYTF. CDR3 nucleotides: TGCAGCGTTGGGGCAGGCAACTATGGCTACACCTTC.